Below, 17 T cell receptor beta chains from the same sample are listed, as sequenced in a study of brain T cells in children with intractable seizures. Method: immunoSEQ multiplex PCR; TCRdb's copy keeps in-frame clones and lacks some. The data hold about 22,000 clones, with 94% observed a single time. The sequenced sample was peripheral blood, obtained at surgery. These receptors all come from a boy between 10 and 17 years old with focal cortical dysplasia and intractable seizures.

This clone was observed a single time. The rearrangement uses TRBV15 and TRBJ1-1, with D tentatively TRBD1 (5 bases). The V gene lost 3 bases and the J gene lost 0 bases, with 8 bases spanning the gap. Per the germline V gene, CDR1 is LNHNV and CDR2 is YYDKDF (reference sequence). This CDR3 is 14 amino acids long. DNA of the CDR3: TGTGCCACCAGCAGGGACACGTTGAACACTGAAGCTTTCTTT. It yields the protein CATSRDTLNTEAFF.

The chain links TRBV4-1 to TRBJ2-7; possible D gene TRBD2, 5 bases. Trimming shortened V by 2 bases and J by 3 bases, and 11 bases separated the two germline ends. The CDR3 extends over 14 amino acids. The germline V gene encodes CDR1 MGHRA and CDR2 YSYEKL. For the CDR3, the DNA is TGCGCCAGCAGCCAAATGCCGGGGAACTACGAGCAGTACGTC. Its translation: CASSQMPGNYEQYV.

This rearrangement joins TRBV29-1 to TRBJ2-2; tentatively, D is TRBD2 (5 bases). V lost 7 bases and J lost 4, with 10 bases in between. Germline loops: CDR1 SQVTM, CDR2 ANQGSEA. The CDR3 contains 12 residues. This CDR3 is CSAEGSTGELFF. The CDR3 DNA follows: TGCAGCGCCGAGGGCTCCACCGGGGAGCTGTTTTTT.

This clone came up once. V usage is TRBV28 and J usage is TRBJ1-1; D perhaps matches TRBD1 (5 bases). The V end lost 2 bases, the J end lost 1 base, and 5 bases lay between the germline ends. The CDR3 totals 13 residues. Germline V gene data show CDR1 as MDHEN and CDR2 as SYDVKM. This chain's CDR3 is CASSLGGNTEAFF. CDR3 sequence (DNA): TGTGCCAGCAGTTTAGGGGGGAACACTGAAGCTTTCTTT.

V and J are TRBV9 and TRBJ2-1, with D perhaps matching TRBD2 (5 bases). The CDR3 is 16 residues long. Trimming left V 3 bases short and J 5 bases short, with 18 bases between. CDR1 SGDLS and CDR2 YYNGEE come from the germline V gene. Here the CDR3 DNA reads TGTGCCAGCAGCGGGGAGCCGGGCCTACCCAACAATGAGCAGTTCTTC. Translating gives CASSGEPGLPNNEQFF.

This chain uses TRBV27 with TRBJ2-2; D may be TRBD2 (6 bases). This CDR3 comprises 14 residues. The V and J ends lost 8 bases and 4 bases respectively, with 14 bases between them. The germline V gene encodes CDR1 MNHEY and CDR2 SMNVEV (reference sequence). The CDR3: CASRPGDGTGELFF. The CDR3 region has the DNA TGTGCCAGCCGACCGGGGGATGGCACCGGGGAGCTGTTTTTT.

The chain's CDR3 is CASSLAWTGPEAFF. CDR3 coding DNA: TGTGCCAGCAGCTTAGCTTGGACAGGGCCTGAAGCTTTCTTT. The J gene is TRBJ1-1, the V gene TRBV11-1; TRBD1 matches at 8 bases. V shed 0 bases, J shed 6 bases, and the junction held 3 bases outside the gene matches. The CDR3 covers 14 residues. CDR1 SGHAT and CDR2 FQDESV come from the germline V gene (reference sequence).

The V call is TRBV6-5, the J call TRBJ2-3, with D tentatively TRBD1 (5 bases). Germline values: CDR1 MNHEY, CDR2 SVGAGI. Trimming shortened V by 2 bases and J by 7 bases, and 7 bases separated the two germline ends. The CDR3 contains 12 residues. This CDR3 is CASSYRGYTQYF. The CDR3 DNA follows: TGTGCCAGCAGTTACAGGGGATATACGCAGTATTTT.

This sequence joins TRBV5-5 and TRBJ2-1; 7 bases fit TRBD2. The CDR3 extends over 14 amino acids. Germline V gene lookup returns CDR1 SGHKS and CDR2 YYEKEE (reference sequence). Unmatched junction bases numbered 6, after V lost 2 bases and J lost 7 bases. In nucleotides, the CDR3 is TGTGCCAGCAGCTTACTCTTGGGGGGGAATGAGCAGTTCTTC. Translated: CASSLLLGGNEQFF.

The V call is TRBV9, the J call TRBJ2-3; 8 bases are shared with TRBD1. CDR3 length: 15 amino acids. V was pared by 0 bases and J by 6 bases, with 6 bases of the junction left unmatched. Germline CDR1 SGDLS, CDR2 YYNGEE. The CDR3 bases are TGTGCCAGCAGCGTAGGCGGCAGGGGGCTGGATACGCAGTATTTT. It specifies CASSVGGRGLDTQYF. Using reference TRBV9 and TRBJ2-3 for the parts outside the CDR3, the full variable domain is DSGVTQTPKHLITATGQRVTLRCSPRSGDLSVYWYQQSLDQGLQFLIQYYNGEERAKGNILERFSAQQFPDLHSELNLSSLELGDSALYFCASSVGGRGLDTQYFGPGTRLTVL.

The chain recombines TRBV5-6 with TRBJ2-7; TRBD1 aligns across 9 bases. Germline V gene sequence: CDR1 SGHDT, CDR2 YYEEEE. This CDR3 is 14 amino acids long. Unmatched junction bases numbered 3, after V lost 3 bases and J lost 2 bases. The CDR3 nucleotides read TGTGCCAGCAGCTCGACAGGGGGGACCTACGAGCAGTACGTC. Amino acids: CASSSTGGTYEQYV.

This CDR3 reads CASRRDGNQPQHF. In nucleotides, the CDR3 is TGTGCCAGCAGGCGGGACGGCAATCAGCCCCAGCATTTT. The chain links TRBV12-3 or TRBV12-4 to TRBJ1-5; possible D gene TRBD1, 5 bases. V lost 6 bases and J 2 bases, leaving 8 bases between the germline ends. The CDR3 has 13 residues.

The CDR3 loop is CASSVVGSGSRDEQFF. The CDR3 coding sequence is TGTGCCAGCAGCGTAGTGGGGAGCGGGAGTCGGGATGAGCAGTTCTTC. The V gene is TRBV9, the J gene TRBJ2-1, with 8 bases that match TRBD2. The CDR3 totals 16 residues. Per the germline V gene, CDR1 is SGDLS and CDR2 is YYNGEE. After removal of 0 bases from V and 8 bases from J, the junction contained 10 bases not matched to a gene.

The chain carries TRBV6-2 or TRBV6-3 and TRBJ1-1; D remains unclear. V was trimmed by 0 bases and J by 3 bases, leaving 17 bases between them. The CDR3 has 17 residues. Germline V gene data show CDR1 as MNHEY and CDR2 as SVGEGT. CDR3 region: CASSYSSSQPLDTEAFF. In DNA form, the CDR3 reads TGTGCCAGCAGTTACTCTTCGAGCCAGCCTCTTGACACTGAAGCTTTCTTT.

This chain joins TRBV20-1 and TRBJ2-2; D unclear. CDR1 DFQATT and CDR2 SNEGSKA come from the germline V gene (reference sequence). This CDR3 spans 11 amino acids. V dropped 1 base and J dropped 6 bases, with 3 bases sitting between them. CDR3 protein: CSARGPGELFF. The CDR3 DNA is TGCAGTGCTAGAGGACCCGGGGAGCTGTTTTTT.

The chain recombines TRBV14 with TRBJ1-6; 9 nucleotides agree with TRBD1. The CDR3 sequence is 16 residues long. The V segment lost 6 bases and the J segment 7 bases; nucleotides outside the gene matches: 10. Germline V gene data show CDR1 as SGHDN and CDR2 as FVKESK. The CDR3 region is CASRFPGTGQNSPLHF. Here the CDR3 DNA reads TGTGCCAGCAGATTTCCCGGGACAGGGCAAAATTCACCCCTCCACTTT.

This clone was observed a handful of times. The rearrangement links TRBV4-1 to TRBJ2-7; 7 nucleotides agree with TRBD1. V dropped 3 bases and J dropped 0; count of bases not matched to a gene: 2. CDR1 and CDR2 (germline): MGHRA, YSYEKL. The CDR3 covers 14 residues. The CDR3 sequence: CASSHGTASYEQYF. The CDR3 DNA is TGCGCCAGCAGCCACGGGACAGCCTCCTACGAGCAGTACTTC.